The 17 T cell receptor beta chains presented below share a single source sample, sequenced in a study of cytomegalovirus exposure and HLA in healthy donors. Repertoires were generated with immunoSEQ multiplex PCR, while TCRdb's copy carries only in-frame clones and drops some. Among about 130,000 clones listed, about 91% were seen once. The sample comprised PBMCs. Every receptor here comes from a woman aged 18-29 years in good health and CMV-seronegative.

J is TRBJ2-1 and V is TRBV11-2; 8 bases fit TRBD2. The V gene's germline CDR1 is SGHAT and CDR2 FQNNGV. The ends lost 1 base at V and 5 bases at J; junction bases unmatched: 4. CDR3 length equals 15 residues. The CDR3 region is CASSLASGSDNEQFF. The CDR3 coding sequence is TGTGCCAGCAGCTTAGCTAGCGGGTCTGACAATGAGCAGTTCTTC.

This sequence joins TRBV5-1 and TRBJ1-1, with 9 bases aligning to TRBD1. The CDR3 runs to 16 residues. CDR1 and CDR2 from the germline V gene are SGHRS and YFSETQ. The junction had 8 bases not matched to a gene; V was cut back by 1 base and J by 4 bases. The CDR3 spells CASSLPGQGVTTEAFF. For the CDR3, the DNA is TGCGCCAGCAGCTTGCCGGGACAGGGAGTGACCACTGAAGCTTTCTTT.

The rearrangement joins TRBV29-1 to TRBJ1-4; TRBD1 aligns across 10 bases. Germline V gene sequence: CDR1 SQVTM, CDR2 ANQGSEA. The CDR3 length is 15 residues. J was trimmed by 0 bases and V by 3 bases; bases with no gene match: 1. CDR3 sequence (DNA): TGCAGCGTTGAGGGGACAGGGGCAACTAATGAAAAACTGTTTTTT. Encoded protein: CSVEGTGATNEKLFF.

This rearrangement joins TRBV7-8 to TRBJ1-2, with a possible D match to TRBD1 (6 bases). The CDR3 has 14 amino acids. V was cut by 0 bases and J by 8 bases, with 13 bases left in between. The germline gives CDR1 SGHVS, CDR2 FQNEAQ. The CDR3 sequence is CASSLAGQGIGYTF. The DNA for the CDR3 is TGTGCCAGCAGCTTAGCGGGGCAGGGGATCGGCTACACCTTC.

This rearrangement joins TRBV7-2 to TRBJ1-2; possibly TRBD1 for D (6 bases). Looked up from germline, CDR1 is SGHTA and CDR2 is FQGNSA. The length of the CDR3 is 15 residues. V dropped 6 bases and J dropped 4 bases, with 18 bases sitting between them. The CDR3 here is CASRSIPGTPYGYTF. CDR3 in DNA: TGTGCCAGCAGATCTATTCCCGGGACACCCTATGGCTACACCTTC.

The J gene is TRBJ2-7, the V gene TRBV28, with 11 nucleotides matching TRBD1. CDR1 is MDHEN, CDR2 SYDVKM, per germline. The length of the CDR3 is 15 residues. V was pared by 6 bases and J by 2 bases, with 6 bases of the junction left unmatched. CDR3 loop: CASRPGTGGPYEQYF. The CDR3, as DNA: TGTGCCAGCAGACCCGGGACAGGGGGACCCTACGAGCAGTACTTC. Together with reference TRBV28 and TRBJ2-7, the CDR3 gives the full variable domain: DVKVTQSSRYLVKRTGEKVFLECVQDMDHENMFWYRQDPGLGLRLIYFSYDVKMKEKGDIPEGYSVSREKKERFSLILESASTNQTSMYLCASRPGTGGPYEQYFGPGTRLTVT.

V usage is TRBV11-2 and J usage is TRBJ1-2; D perhaps matches TRBD1 (6 bases). In germline, CDR1 is SGHAT, CDR2 FQNNGV. V gave up 5 bases and J gave up 4 bases, with 14 bases separating them. This CDR3 contains 14 residues. The CDR3: CASSPPVGGYGYTF. CDR3 in DNA: TGTGCCAGCAGCCCGCCGGTAGGGGGCTATGGCTACACCTTC. The entire variable domain, with the rest obtained from reference TRBV11-2 and TRBJ1-2, is as follows: EAGVAQSPRYKIIEKRQSVAFWCNPISGHATLYWYQQILGQGPKLLIQFQNNGVVDDSQLPKDRFSAERLKGVDSTLKIQPAKLEDSAVYLCASSPPVGGYGYTFGSGTRLTVV.

This chain connects TRBV18 to TRBJ2-1; 8 bases fit TRBD2. The CDR3 is made up of 17 amino acids. CDR1 is KGHSH, CDR2 LQKENI, per germline. V was clipped by 3 bases and J by 3 bases; unmatched bases: 10. The CDR3 is CASSPSYAGGVYNEQFF. The CDR3 DNA reads TGTGCCAGCTCACCTTCGTATGCGGGGGGCGTCTACAATGAGCAGTTCTTC.

The chain couples TRBV4-1 to TRBJ2-3; TRBD2 matches at 10 bases. This CDR3 is built from 18 residues. Germline trimming cut 0 bases from V and 2 bases from J; bases unmatched to any gene: 8. Germline CDR1 and CDR2: MGHRA and YSYEKL. CDR3 bases: TGCGCCAGCAGCCAAGACTTCCTAGCGGGGGCCTACACAGATACGCAGTATTTT. Translated, it gives CASSQDFLAGAYTDTQYF.

J is TRBJ1-5 and V is TRBV19, with 8 bases aligning to TRBD1. V was clipped by 3 bases and J by 6 bases; unmatched bases: 7. From germline, CDR1 is LNHDA and CDR2 SQIVND (reference sequence). The CDR3 has 15 amino acids. CDR3 DNA sequence: TGTGCCAGTAGTATCCGGCAGGGGGCGGGTCAGCCCCAGCATTTT. As protein: CASSIRQGAGQPQHF.

The chain combines TRBV9 with TRBJ1-5, with D tentatively TRBD1 (6 bases). The CDR3 consists of 14 residues. Between the trimmed V and J ends, which lost 3 bases and 0 bases, there was a span of 7 bases. Germline lookup yields CDR1 SGDLS and CDR2 YYNGEE. The CDR3 region is CASSAGDSNQPQHF. The CDR3 DNA sequence: TGTGCCAGCAGCGCAGGGGATAGCAATCAGCCCCAGCATTTT.

The chain has TRBV19 and TRBJ2-7, with a tentative D call TRBD1 (5 bases). The V gene's germline CDR1 is LNHDA and CDR2 SQIVND (reference sequence). V shed 6 bases and J shed 4 bases, with 16 bases lying between them. The CDR3 covers 14 residues. The DNA of the CDR3 is TGTGCCAGTAGCACGGGTGGGGCGGATTACGAGCAGTACTTC. Translated, it gives CASSTGGADYEQYF. Variable domain in full (rest from reference TRBV19 and TRBJ2-7): DGGITQSPKYLFRKEGQNVTLSCEQNLNHDAMYWYRQDPGQGLRLIYYSQIVNDFQKGDIAEGYSVSREKKESFPLTVTSAQKNPTAFYLCASSTGGADYEQYFGPGTRLTVT.

The V call is TRBV7-8, the J call TRBJ2-2; D gene uncertain. V was trimmed by 3 bases and J by 3 bases, leaving 8 bases between them. The germline V gene has CDR1 SGHVS and CDR2 FQNEAQ. This CDR3 has 14 amino acids. As DNA, the CDR3 is TGTGCCAGCAGCTTTGGGCAGTACACCGGGGAGCTGTTTTTT. This sequence encodes CASSFGQYTGELFF.

The chain links TRBV19 to TRBJ1-2; the D gene is possibly TRBD1 (6 bases). Germline CDR1 reads LNHDA; CDR2 reads SQIVND (reference sequence). The ends were cut back, 8 bases at V and 2 bases at J, with 12 bases in the middle. The CDR3 has 13 amino acids. CDR3 nucleotide sequence: TGTGCCAGTTCGGACAGAATAAACTATGGCTACACCTTC. Translating gives CASSDRINYGYTF.

The V call is TRBV4-2, the J call TRBJ2-7; D is unresolved. The V gene lost 0 bases and the J gene lost 0 bases, with 6 bases spanning the gap. This CDR3 has 14 residues. Germline V gene sequence: CDR1 LGHNA, CDR2 YNFKEQ. In DNA form, the CDR3 reads TGTGCCAGCAGCCAAGAATTCCACTCCTACGAGCAGTACTTC. It is translated as CASSQEFHSYEQYF.

The V call is TRBV7-2, the J call TRBJ2-3; no clear D. The germline V gene encodes CDR1 SGHTA and CDR2 FQGNSA. CDR3 length: 15 residues. Trimming took 7 bases from V and 2 from J, leaving 16 bases between them. The CDR3, as DNA: TGTGCCAGCATCCATGAAACTCCTTTCACAGATACGCAGTATTTT. This sequence encodes CASIHETPFTDTQYF.

This chain links TRBV25-1 with TRBJ2-5, with D perhaps matching TRBD1 (6 bases). Germline loops: CDR1 MGHDK, CDR2 SYGVNS. Trimming left V 2 bases short and J 1 base short, with 20 bases between. CDR3 length: 18 residues. CDR3 sequence: CASSEIRTATATQETQYF. CDR3 nucleotide sequence: TGTGCCAGCAGTGAAATAAGGACAGCCACAGCGACCCAAGAGACCCAGTACTTC.